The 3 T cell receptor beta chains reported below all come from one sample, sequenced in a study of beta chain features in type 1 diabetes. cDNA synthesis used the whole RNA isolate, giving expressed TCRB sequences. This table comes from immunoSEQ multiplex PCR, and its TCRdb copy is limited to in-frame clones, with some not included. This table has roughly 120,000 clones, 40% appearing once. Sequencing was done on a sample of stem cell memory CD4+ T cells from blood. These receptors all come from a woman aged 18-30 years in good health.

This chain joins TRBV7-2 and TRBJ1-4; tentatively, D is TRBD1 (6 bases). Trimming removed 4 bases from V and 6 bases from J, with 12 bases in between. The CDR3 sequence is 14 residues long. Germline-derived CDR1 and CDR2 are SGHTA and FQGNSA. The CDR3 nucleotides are TGTGCCAGCAGCTACAGGGCATTTGATGAAAAACTGTTTTTT. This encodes CASSYRAFDEKLFF.

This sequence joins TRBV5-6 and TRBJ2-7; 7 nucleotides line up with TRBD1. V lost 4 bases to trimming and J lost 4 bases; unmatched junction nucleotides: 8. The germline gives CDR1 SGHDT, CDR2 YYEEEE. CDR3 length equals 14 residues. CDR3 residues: CASSAQGTRYEQYF. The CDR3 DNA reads TGTGCCAGCAGCGCACAGGGGACCAGATACGAGCAGTACTTC. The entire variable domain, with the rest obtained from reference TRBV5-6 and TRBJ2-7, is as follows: DAGVTQSPTHLIKTRGQQVTLRCSPKSGHDTVSWYQQALGQGPQFIFQYYEEEERQRGNFPDRFSGHQFPNYSSELNVNALLLGDSALYLCASSAQGTRYEQYFGPGTRLTVT.

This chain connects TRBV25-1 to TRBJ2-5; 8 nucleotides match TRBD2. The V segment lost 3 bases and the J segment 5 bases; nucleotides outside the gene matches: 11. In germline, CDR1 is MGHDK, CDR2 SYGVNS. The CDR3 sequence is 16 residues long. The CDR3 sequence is CASSDVSRGGGETQYF. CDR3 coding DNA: TGTGCCAGCAGTGATGTTTCTCGGGGGGGAGGTGAGACCCAGTACTTC. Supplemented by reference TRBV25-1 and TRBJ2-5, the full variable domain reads EADIYQTPRYLVIGTGKKITLECSQTMGHDKMYWYQQDPGMELHLIHYSYGVNSTEKGDLSSESTVSRIRTEHFPLTLESARPSHTSQYLCASSDVSRGGGETQYFGPGTRLLVL.